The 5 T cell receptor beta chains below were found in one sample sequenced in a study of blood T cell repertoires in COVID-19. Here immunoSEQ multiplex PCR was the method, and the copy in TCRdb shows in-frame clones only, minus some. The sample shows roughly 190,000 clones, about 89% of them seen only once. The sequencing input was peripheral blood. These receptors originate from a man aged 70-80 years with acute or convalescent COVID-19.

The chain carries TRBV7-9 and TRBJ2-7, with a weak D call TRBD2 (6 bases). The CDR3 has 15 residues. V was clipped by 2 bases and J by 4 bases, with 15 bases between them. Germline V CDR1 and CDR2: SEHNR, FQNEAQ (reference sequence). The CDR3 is CASSLTGSGWYEQYF. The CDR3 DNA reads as TGTGCCAGCAGCTTAACCGGGAGTGGGTGGTACGAGCAGTACTTC.

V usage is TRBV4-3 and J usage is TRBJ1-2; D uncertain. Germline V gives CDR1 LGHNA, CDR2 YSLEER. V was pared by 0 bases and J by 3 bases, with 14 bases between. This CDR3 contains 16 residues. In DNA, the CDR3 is TGCGCCAGCAGCCAAGAATACGGGGTCTCGGACTATGGCTACACCTTC. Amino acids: CASSQEYGVSDYGYTF.

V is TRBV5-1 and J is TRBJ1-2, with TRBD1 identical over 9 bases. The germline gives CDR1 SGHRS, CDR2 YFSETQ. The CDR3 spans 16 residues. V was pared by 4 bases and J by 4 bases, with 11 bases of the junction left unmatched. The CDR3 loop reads CASSMHPGQGGYGYTF. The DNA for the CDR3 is TGCGCCAGCAGCATGCACCCGGGACAGGGAGGCTATGGCTACACCTTC.

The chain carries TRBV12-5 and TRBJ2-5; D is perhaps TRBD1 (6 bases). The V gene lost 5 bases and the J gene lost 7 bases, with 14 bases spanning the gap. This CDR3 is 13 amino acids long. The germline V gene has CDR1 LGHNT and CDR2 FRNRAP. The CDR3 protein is CASGVTGIGTQYF. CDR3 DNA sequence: TGTGCTAGTGGTGTAACAGGGATTGGGACCCAGTACTTC.

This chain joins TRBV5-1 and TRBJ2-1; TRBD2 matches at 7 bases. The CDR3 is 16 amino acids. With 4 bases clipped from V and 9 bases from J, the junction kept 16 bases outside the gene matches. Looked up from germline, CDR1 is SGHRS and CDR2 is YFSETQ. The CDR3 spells CASSQRDISAGAEQFF. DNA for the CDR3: TGCGCCAGCAGCCAACGGGATATCTCCGCGGGAGCTGAGCAGTTCTTC.